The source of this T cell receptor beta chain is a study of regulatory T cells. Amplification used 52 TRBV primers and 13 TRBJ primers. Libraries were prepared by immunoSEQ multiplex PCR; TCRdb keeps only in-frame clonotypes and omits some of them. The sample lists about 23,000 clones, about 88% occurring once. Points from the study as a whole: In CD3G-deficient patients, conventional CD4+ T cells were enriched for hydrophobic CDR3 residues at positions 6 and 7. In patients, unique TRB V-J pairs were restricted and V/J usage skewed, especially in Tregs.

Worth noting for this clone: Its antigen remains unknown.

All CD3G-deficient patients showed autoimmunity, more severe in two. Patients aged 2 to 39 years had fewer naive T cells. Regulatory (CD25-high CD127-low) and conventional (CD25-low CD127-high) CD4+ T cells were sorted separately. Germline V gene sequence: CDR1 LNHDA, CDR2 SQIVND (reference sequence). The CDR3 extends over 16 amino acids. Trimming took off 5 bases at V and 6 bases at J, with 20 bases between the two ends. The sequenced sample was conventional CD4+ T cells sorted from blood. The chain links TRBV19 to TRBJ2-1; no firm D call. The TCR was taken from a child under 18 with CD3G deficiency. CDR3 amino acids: CASSFLSRSKVNEQFF. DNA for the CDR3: TGTGCCAGTAGTTTCTTGAGTCGGTCTAAAGTCAATGAGCAGTTCTTC.